The rows below give T cell receptor beta chains drawn from one sample of a study of cytomegalovirus exposure and HLA in healthy donors. Repertoires were generated with immunoSEQ multiplex PCR, while TCRdb's copy carries only in-frame clones and drops some. The repertoire holds about 150,000 clones, with 83% as singletons. Material: PBMCs. These receptors were taken from a middle-aged man in good health and CMV-seronegative. CDR3s include the opening cysteine and the closing phenylalanine or tryptophan. A D gene is named only where the DNA matches it firmly. Not every row has a clone size; where given, it reads once, few, many or a size class.

j_gene: TRBJ2-2; v_gene: TRBV5-8; abundance: NA; len: 12; d_gene: NA; CDR3nt: TGTGCCAGCAATCCCGGGGGCGGGGAGCTGTTTTTT; CDR3aa: CASNPGGGELFF
j_gene: TRBJ2-5; v_gene: TRBV5-1; abundance: NA; len: 15; d_gene: TRBD2; CDR3nt: TGCGCCAGCAGTTATAGCGGGGGGGCCGGAGAGACCCAGTACTTC; CDR3aa: CASSYSGGAGETQYF
j_gene: TRBJ2-6; v_gene: TRBV5-1; abundance: NA; len: 16; d_gene: NA; CDR3nt: TGCGCCAGCAGCCCAGGGACTCCGGGAGGGGCCAACGTCCTGACTTTC; CDR3aa: CASSPGTPGGANVLTF
j_gene: TRBJ1-2; v_gene: TRBV6-1; abundance: NA; len: 10; d_gene: NA; CDR3nt: TGTGCCAGCAGTGAACTCGGCTACACCTTC; CDR3aa: CASSELGYTF
j_gene: TRBJ1-2; v_gene: TRBV4-2; abundance: NA; len: 13; d_gene: NA; CDR3nt: TGTGCCAGCAGCCTCCTCATACAGGATGGCTACACCTTC; CDR3aa: CASSLLIQDGYTF
j_gene: TRBJ1-2; v_gene: TRBV2; abundance: once; len: 14; d_gene: TRBD1; CDR3nt: TGTGCCAGCAGTTCGACAGGGGGCGACTATGGCTACACCTTC; CDR3aa: CASSSTGGDYGYTF
j_gene: TRBJ2-7; v_gene: TRBV10-1; abundance: NA; len: 13; d_gene: NA; CDR3nt: TGCGCCAGCAGTGAAAGCGAAGCCTACGAGCAGTACTTC; CDR3aa: CASSESEAYEQYF
j_gene: TRBJ2-7; v_gene: TRBV27; abundance: NA; len: 14; d_gene: NA; CDR3nt: TGTGCCAGCAGTAGGGACTTCCCGTCCTACGAGCAGTACTTC; CDR3aa: CASSRDFPSYEQYF
j_gene: TRBJ1-1; v_gene: TRBV29-1; abundance: NA; len: 13; d_gene: NA; CDR3nt: TGCAGCGTTGCAGCCCAGGCGAGCACTGAAGCTTTCTTT; CDR3aa: CSVAAQASTEAFF
j_gene: TRBJ2-1; v_gene: TRBV6-4; abundance: NA; len: 15; d_gene: TRBD2; CDR3nt: TGTGCCAGCAGTGAATCGGGAGGCGGAAGAGATGAGCAGTTCTTC; CDR3aa: CASSESGGGRDEQFF
j_gene: TRBJ2-7; v_gene: TRBV4-2; abundance: NA; len: 13; d_gene: NA; CDR3nt: TGTGCCAGCAGCCAAGATACTGAGGGCGAGCAGTACTTC; CDR3aa: CASSQDTEGEQYF
j_gene: TRBJ2-7; v_gene: TRBV28; abundance: NA; len: 12; d_gene: NA; CDR3nt: TGTGCCAGCAGTTCGGGTACCTACGAGCAGTACTTC; CDR3aa: CASSSGTYEQYF
j_gene: TRBJ2-7; v_gene: TRBV5-1; abundance: NA; len: 15; d_gene: TRBD1; CDR3nt: TGCGCCAGCAGCCTCGGACAGGACTTCTCCTACGAGCAGTACTTC; CDR3aa: CASSLGQDFSYEQYF
j_gene: TRBJ1-1; v_gene: TRBV28; abundance: once; len: 14; d_gene: NA; CDR3nt: TGTGCCAGCAGTTTTTCTCGGGTGGACACTGAAGCTTTCTTT; CDR3aa: CASSFSRVDTEAFF
j_gene: TRBJ2-3; v_gene: TRBV5-5; abundance: NA; len: 15; d_gene: NA; CDR3nt: TGTGCCAGCACCCTGGGAGGGGGGCCAGGAGATACGCAGTATTTT; CDR3aa: CASTLGGGPGDTQYF
j_gene: TRBJ1-1; v_gene: TRBV7-2; abundance: NA; len: 12; d_gene: TRBD1; CDR3nt: TGTGCCAGCAGCCTACGGACAGGGTGGACTTTCTTT; CDR3aa: CASSLRTGWTFF
j_gene: TRBJ2-1; v_gene: TRBV2; abundance: once; len: 14; d_gene: TRBD1; CDR3nt: TGTGCCAGCAGGATGACAGGGGCGACAGATGAGCAGTTCTTC; CDR3aa: CASRMTGATDEQFF
j_gene: TRBJ1-1; v_gene: TRBV6-6; abundance: NA; len: 14; d_gene: NA; CDR3nt: TGTGCCAGCAGTTACCAGGTCTTGGACACTGAAGCTTTCTTT; CDR3aa: CASSYQVLDTEAFF
j_gene: TRBJ2-5; v_gene: TRBV5-1; abundance: NA; len: 15; d_gene: NA; CDR3nt: TGCGCCAGCAGCATGCAGCCGACAGGTGGAGAGACCCAGTACTTC; CDR3aa: CASSMQPTGGETQYF
j_gene: TRBJ1-1; v_gene: TRBV6-5; abundance: NA; len: 14; d_gene: NA; CDR3nt: TGTGCCAGCAGCAAGACGGCGGGGAACACTGAAGCTTTCTTT; CDR3aa: CASSKTAGNTEAFF
j_gene: TRBJ2-7; v_gene: TRBV6-1; abundance: NA; len: 16; d_gene: NA; CDR3nt: TGTGCCAGCAGTGACCCCCCGGGGAGGGGGACTTACGAGCAGTACTTC; CDR3aa: CASSDPPGRGTYEQYF
j_gene: TRBJ2-7; v_gene: TRBV28; abundance: NA; len: 12; d_gene: NA; CDR3nt: TGTGCCAGCAGTTTTACGGTTTACGAGCAGTACTTC; CDR3aa: CASSFTVYEQYF
j_gene: TRBJ1-2; v_gene: TRBV7-9; abundance: NA; len: 14; d_gene: NA; CDR3nt: TGTGCCAGCAGCCCCGGACAGTCTAACTATGGCTACACCTTC; CDR3aa: CASSPGQSNYGYTF
j_gene: TRBJ2-2; v_gene: TRBV4-2; abundance: NA; len: 15; d_gene: TRBD1; CDR3nt: TGTGCCAGCAGCCAAGACAGGGGGCGCACCGGGGAGCTGTTTTTT; CDR3aa: CASSQDRGRTGELFF
j_gene: TRBJ1-4; v_gene: TRBV7-9; abundance: once; len: 16; d_gene: NA; CDR3nt: TGTTCCAGCAGCACCGCCCGGGGGGGGTCTAATGAAAAACTGTTTTTT; CDR3aa: CSSSTARGGSNEKLFF
j_gene: TRBJ2-5; v_gene: TRBV5-1; abundance: few; len: 14; d_gene: NA; CDR3nt: TGCGCCAGCAGCCGGGACGGGACAAAAGAGACCCAGTACTTC; CDR3aa: CASSRDGTKETQYF
j_gene: TRBJ1-1; v_gene: TRBV7-9; abundance: NA; len: 15; d_gene: TRBD1; CDR3nt: TGTGCCAGTAAAAATCCGGGACAGATGAACACTGAAGCTTTCTTT; CDR3aa: CASKNPGQMNTEAFF
j_gene: TRBJ2-3; v_gene: TRBV7-2; abundance: NA; len: 15; d_gene: TRBD2; CDR3nt: TGTGCCAGCGGGCAGGGCGGGGGGGCATTGGATACGCAGTATTTT; CDR3aa: CASGQGGGALDTQYF
j_gene: TRBJ2-5; v_gene: TRBV13; abundance: NA; len: 14; d_gene: TRBD2; CDR3nt: TGTGCCAGCAGCCAAGCGGGAGTCGCTGAGACCCAGTACTTC; CDR3aa: CASSQAGVAETQYF
j_gene: TRBJ1-2; v_gene: TRBV28; abundance: NA; len: 11; d_gene: NA; CDR3nt: TGTGCCAGCCCGTACAGGGATGGCTACACCTTC; CDR3aa: CASPYRDGYTF
j_gene: TRBJ1-2; v_gene: TRBV14; abundance: NA; len: 15; d_gene: TRBD1; CDR3nt: TGTGCCAGCAGCCCCGAAGGGGACAGCATCTATGGCTACACCTTC; CDR3aa: CASSPEGDSIYGYTF
j_gene: TRBJ2-3; v_gene: TRBV4-3; abundance: NA; len: 16; d_gene: NA; CDR3nt: TGCGCCAGCAGCCACGTCTCGTGGGACATCACAGATACGCAGTATTTT; CDR3aa: CASSHVSWDITDTQYF
j_gene: TRBJ2-7; v_gene: TRBV4-2; abundance: NA; len: 14; d_gene: TRBD2; CDR3nt: TGTGCCGGCAGCCTCGGGACTAGCGGCTACGAGCAGTACTTC; CDR3aa: CAGSLGTSGYEQYF
j_gene: TRBJ1-3; v_gene: TRBV6-1; abundance: once; len: 16; d_gene: TRBD1; CDR3nt: TGTGCCAGCAGTGAATTACAGGGGGTAACTGGAAACACCATATATTTT; CDR3aa: CASSELQGVTGNTIYF
j_gene: TRBJ2-5; v_gene: TRBV5-1; abundance: NA; len: 14; d_gene: TRBD1; CDR3nt: TGCGCCAGCAGCACTACAGGGGGCGGAGAGACCCAGTACTTC; CDR3aa: CASSTTGGGETQYF
j_gene: TRBJ2-7; v_gene: TRBV29-1; abundance: NA; len: 13; d_gene: TRBD1; CDR3nt: TGCAGCGTTGGACAGGACAGGGGGTACGAGCAGTACTTC; CDR3aa: CSVGQDRGYEQYF
j_gene: TRBJ2-1; v_gene: TRBV9; abundance: NA; len: 13; d_gene: TRBD2; CDR3nt: TGTGCCAGCAGCTTCCGAGCGGGGGGGGAGCAGTTCTTC; CDR3aa: CASSFRAGGEQFF
j_gene: TRBJ1-2; v_gene: TRBV9; abundance: NA; len: 14; d_gene: NA; CDR3nt: TGTGCCAGCAGCGTAATTGGGACACCTTATGGCTACACCTTC; CDR3aa: CASSVIGTPYGYTF
j_gene: TRBJ2-7; v_gene: TRBV27; abundance: NA; len: 14; d_gene: TRBD1; CDR3nt: TGTGCCAGCAGCTTACAGGGGGGTTTCTACGAGCAGTACTTC; CDR3aa: CASSLQGGFYEQYF
j_gene: TRBJ1-4; v_gene: TRBV5-6; abundance: NA; len: 14; d_gene: TRBD1; CDR3nt: TGTGCCAGCAGCTTCGGACAGGGTGGGTTAAAACTGTTTTTT; CDR3aa: CASSFGQGGLKLFF
j_gene: TRBJ2-7; v_gene: TRBV27; abundance: NA; len: 13; d_gene: TRBD2; CDR3nt: TGTGCCAGCCGTGCCAGCGGGGGATACGAGCAGTACTTC; CDR3aa: CASRASGGYEQYF
j_gene: TRBJ2-7; v_gene: TRBV5-5; abundance: NA; len: 14; d_gene: TRBD2; CDR3nt: TGTGCCAGCAGCTTGACTAGCGGGACTTACGAGCAGTACTTC; CDR3aa: CASSLTSGTYEQYF
j_gene: TRBJ1-2; v_gene: TRBV6-5; abundance: once; len: 13; d_gene: NA; CDR3nt: TGTGCCAGCAGCCAACTGGCAGGGGACGGCTACACCTTC; CDR3aa: CASSQLAGDGYTF
j_gene: TRBJ2-3; v_gene: TRBV5-1; abundance: few; len: 15; d_gene: NA; CDR3nt: TGCGCCAGCAGCTTGGCCAACAGGGATACAGATACGCAGTATTTT; CDR3aa: CASSLANRDTDTQYF
j_gene: TRBJ1-3; v_gene: TRBV18; abundance: NA; len: 16; d_gene: TRBD1; CDR3nt: TGTGCCAGCTCTCCCTCCGACAGGGGACCAGGAAACACCATATATTTT; CDR3aa: CASSPSDRGPGNTIYF
j_gene: TRBJ2-5; v_gene: TRBV30; abundance: NA; len: 15; d_gene: TRBD1; CDR3nt: TGTGCCTGGAGTCCTTGGGACAGCCGGAGGGAGACCCAGTACTTC; CDR3aa: CAWSPWDSRRETQYF
j_gene: TRBJ1-4; v_gene: TRBV28; abundance: NA; len: 15; d_gene: NA; CDR3nt: TGTGCCAGCAGTTTATCAGGGCAGTCTAATGAAAAACTGTTTTTT; CDR3aa: CASSLSGQSNEKLFF
j_gene: TRBJ1-1; v_gene: TRBV7-2; abundance: NA; len: 13; d_gene: NA; CDR3nt: TGTGCCAGCCGGATGGGGGACGGGGGAAACGCTTTCTTT; CDR3aa: CASRMGDGGNAFF
j_gene: TRBJ2-5; v_gene: TRBV6-6; abundance: NA; len: 12; d_gene: NA; CDR3nt: TGTGCCAGCTTAGGGGATGGGGAGACCCAGTACTTC; CDR3aa: CASLGDGETQYF
j_gene: TRBJ1-4; v_gene: TRBV6-5; abundance: NA; len: 15; d_gene: TRBD1; CDR3nt: TGTGCCAGCAGTTATTCGGTGACAGGGGAAGGAAAACTGTTTTTT; CDR3aa: CASSYSVTGEGKLFF
j_gene: TRBJ1-4; v_gene: TRBV2; abundance: NA; len: 13; d_gene: TRBD1; CDR3nt: TGTGCCAGCACCGACAGGGGGCTTGAAAAACTGTTTTTT; CDR3aa: CASTDRGLEKLFF
j_gene: TRBJ2-7; v_gene: TRBV7-2; abundance: NA; len: 12; d_gene: NA; CDR3nt: TGTGCCAGCAGCTTAGCGCGGTACGAGCAGTACTTC; CDR3aa: CASSLARYEQYF
j_gene: TRBJ2-6; v_gene: TRBV5-1; abundance: NA; len: 15; d_gene: NA; CDR3nt: TGCGCCAGCAGCCTGACAGGCTCTGGGGCCAACGTCCTGACTTTC; CDR3aa: CASSLTGSGANVLTF
j_gene: TRBJ2-1; v_gene: TRBV28; abundance: NA; len: 19; d_gene: NA; CDR3nt: TGTGCCAGCAGTCCGACACGGTCCAGGGAAAGTTTATTTGACAATGAGCAGTTCTTC; CDR3aa: CASSPTRSRESLFDNEQFF
j_gene: TRBJ2-3; v_gene: TRBV6-1; abundance: NA; len: 14; d_gene: NA; CDR3nt: TGTGCCAGCACCGGGACACTAAGCACAGATACGCAGTATTTT; CDR3aa: CASTGTLSTDTQYF
j_gene: TRBJ2-7; v_gene: TRBV27; abundance: once; len: 12; d_gene: NA; CDR3nt: TGTGCCAGCAGTTTTCCAGGGCTCGAGCAGTACTTC; CDR3aa: CASSFPGLEQYF
j_gene: TRBJ1-1; v_gene: TRBV5-1; abundance: few; len: 14; d_gene: NA; CDR3nt: TGCGCCAGCAGCAAAACGACAGAGAACACTGAAGCTTTCTTT; CDR3aa: CASSKTTENTEAFF
j_gene: TRBJ2-7; v_gene: TRBV4-1; abundance: NA; len: 15; d_gene: NA; CDR3nt: TGCGCCAGCAGCCAAATTCCGGACAGCCCCTACGAGCAGTACTTC; CDR3aa: CASSQIPDSPYEQYF